The T cell receptor beta chain described here comes from a study of CD8 T cells in ankylosing spondylitis. This clonotype has more than one count but fewer than ten. Its antigen is still unknown. The length of the CDR3 is 16 residues. The V end lost 3 bases, the J end lost 1 base, and 12 bases lay between the germline ends. Germline CDR1 and CDR2: KGHSH and LQKENI. One entry per CDR3 protein results from TCRdb running MiXCR on the 5' RACE reads. The sample contains about 340,000 distinct CDR3 sequences, over 12% of which appear only once. General observations from the study: Previously reported in reactive arthritis synovial fluid and blood were some of the motif variants. Reports say disease-linked clones showed up significantly more in matched ankylosing spondylitis synovial fluid.

The clonotype was recovered from a male donor with ankylosing spondylitis or in good health (not recorded which). Specimen: blood, either unsorted or a sorted T cell fraction (not recorded which). The chain joins TRBV18 to TRBJ1-4; D is perhaps TRBD1 (5 bases). The CDR3 bases are TGTGCCAGCTCACCCCCGGGGACGGGAACTAATGAAAAACTGTTTTTT. Translating it yields CASSPPGTGTNEKLFF.